Listed below are T cell receptor beta chains from one sample, sequenced in a study of blood T cell repertoires in COVID-19. Some clones are missing from TCRdb's copy, which holds only in-frame ones; the method was immunoSEQ multiplex PCR. The sample shows 100,000 to 150,000 clones, roughly nine tenths of them seen only once. Sequencing used peripheral blood. The receptors here all came from a man aged 45-60 years with COVID-19, enrolled during active disease. Both conserved end residues are part of each CDR3.

v_call: TRBV9
cdr3_length: 13
j_call: TRBJ1-1
cdr3_aa: CASSQGRDTEAFF

v_call: TRBV12-3/TRBV12-4
cdr3_length: 13
j_call: TRBJ2-7
cdr3_aa: CASSLRQAYEQYF

v_call: TRBV5-1
cdr3_length: 15
j_call: TRBJ1-3
cdr3_aa: CASSLTGALWDTIYF

v_call: TRBV2
cdr3_length: 11
j_call: TRBJ1-2
cdr3_aa: CASSTGGGYTF

v_call: TRBV6-6
cdr3_length: 13
j_call: TRBJ2-7
cdr3_aa: CASSYAGSNEQYF

v_call: TRBV3-1/TRBV3-2
cdr3_length: 13
j_call: TRBJ1-4
cdr3_aa: CASRPKLNEKLFF

v_call: TRBV28
cdr3_length: 23
j_call: TRBJ2-3
cdr3_aa: CASSSPRDDGLAGVPQSTDTQYF

v_call: TRBV5-1
cdr3_length: 16
j_call: TRBJ2-3
cdr3_aa: CASSLGLAGETDTQYF

v_call: TRBV6-5
cdr3_length: 14
j_call: TRBJ1-2
cdr3_aa: CASSYSQGHYGYTF

v_call: TRBV29-1
cdr3_length: 15
j_call: TRBJ2-2
cdr3_aa: CSVGRTGDGTGELFF